This T cell receptor beta chain was recorded in a study of identical twins (dated by TCRdb to about 2016). Study-level background: To test whether fetal clonotypes persist, the study used deep sequencing on TCR alpha and beta repertoires from monozygotic twins, unrelated adults of various ages, and cord blood. To rule out contamination, the twin experiments were replicated at different times with different library preparation protocols. What the research found in general, with its limitations: Because the same donors could not be followed over many years, the conclusions relied on cross-sectional statistical analysis. A weaker excess of twin sharing was found in beta out-of-frame sequences because the signal-to-noise ratio was lowered by fewer shared sequences. Recombination models systematically underestimated out-of-frame TCR alpha sharing in monozygotic twins but agreed with sharing between unrelated individuals. Invariant T cells such as MAIT and iNKT could partly confound zero-insertion analyses, though diverse VJ usage argued against this for most clonotypes. Compared with coincidental sharing between unrelated individuals, out-of-frame TCR alpha sequences shared between twins had an excess of sequences with low generation probability. Abundant cord blood beta clonotypes carried fewer insertions; young adult naive repertoires showed a weaker similar trend, while memory repertoires showed none.

Every donor was a healthy Caucasian. The study also sequenced three unrelated non-twin adults: a male aged 18 to 30, a male aged 50 to 60 and a female aged 50 to 60. Using Miltenyi CD45RO+ enrichment and human naive T-cell isolation kits, memory (CD45RO+) and naive T cells were isolated from PBMC. There are a few counts of this clonotype. No cognate antigen has been identified for it. No base-level quality is on record; no much larger clone is a single base apart. The method was 5' RACE. TCRdb records Illumina HiSeq 2000 as the sequencer. A universal primer binding site was introduced by template switching, and a unique molecular identifier was present in the final cDNA, enabling accurate counting of TCR cDNA molecules. Specific primers in the conserved constant-segment region were used to synthesize first-strand cDNA for the TCR alpha and beta chains. Each cDNA library was double barcoded, with a SMART-Mk sample barcode plus Illumina barcodes, to control for contamination. TruSeq adapter sequences along with Illumina sample barcodes were introduced in two successive PCR steps. Sequencing of the TCR alpha and beta cDNA libraries was done on the Illumina HiSeq platform using custom primers. From the authors' description of their analysis: Raw reads were processed with MiGEC to extract unique molecular identifiers, and MiXCR was used to determine CDR3 positions. For each individual, recombination models were inferred using an EM algorithm with the repgenHMM and IGoR tools. The tcR package in R was used for shared clonotype analysis, with sharing normalized by the product of cloneset sizes. Out-of-frame nonproductive sequences were analyzed to study raw recombination free of thymic and clonal selection effects. TCRdb trimmed public reads at Q25 via fastp, called clones via MiXCR and kept in-frame beta chains. Records with the same CDR3 protein are collapsed into one entry carrying the most frequent genes and DNA. TCRdb's processing, not the authors', yielded these V and J calls. This sample holds 420,000 or so distinct CDR3 sequences; approximately 18% were observed only once. The top ten clones comprise roughly 12% of the sample.

Sample: naive T cells sorted from blood. Interpreted using the paper, the cell subset or site label stands for: cells isolated with a human naive T-cell isolation kit. This TCR came from a man in his fifties in good health.

The base sequence is TGTGCCAGCAGCGAATGGACTGGTCCGAACACCGGGGAGCTGTTTTTT. Its amino acids are CASSEWTGPNTGELFF. The rearranged segments are TRBV11-2 and TRBJ2-2; TRBD2 is perhaps the D gene, given 5 matching bases. The germline V gene supplies CDR1 SGHAT and CDR2 FQNNGV. V drops 5 bases and J drops 0 bases, leaving 13 bases in between. The CDR3 measures 16 amino acids from cysteine to phenylalanine. The DNA shown is the 48-base CDR3, in frame from base 1.